The rows below give T cell receptor beta chains drawn from one sample of a study of OX40 agonist ivuxolimab in advanced cancers. The data were produced by immunoSEQ multiplex PCR, yet TCRdb's version contains in-frame clones alone and is incomplete. The repertoire holds about 73,000 clones, with over 80% as singletons. The source material was CD4+ or CD8+ T cells sorted from blood, sampled in a trial of the OX40 agonist ivuxolimab. These receptors all stem from an adult with an advanced solid tumor such as melanoma, head and neck, liver or kidney cancer. The CDR3 runs from the conserved cysteine through the conserved F or W. The order of the fields is CDR3 length, V gene, clone size, J gene, D gene, CDR3 protein, CDR3 DNA. The D gene is left open where the match is weak. A row's size may be missing; if present it is once, few, many or a size class.

22	TRBV2	once	TRBJ2-6	-	CASSDPFPNPRGIRSGANVLTF	TGTGCCAGCAGTGATCCATTCCCCAACCCCAGGGGAATCCGCTCTGGGGCCAACGTCCTGACTTTC
13	TRBV2	-	TRBJ1-4	-	CASMGTVGGKLFF	TGTGCCAGCATGGGGACGGTTGGGGGAAAACTGTTTTTT
15	TRBV19	-	TRBJ2-7	-	CASSGGHRSSYEQYF	TGTGCCAGTAGTGGGGGACACAGGAGCTCCTACGAGCAGTACTTC
15	TRBV5-1	-	TRBJ2-1	TRBD2	CASSPGTSGLDEQFF	TGCGCCAGCAGCCCCGGGACTAGCGGCCTCGATGAGCAGTTCTTC
14	TRBV4-1	-	TRBJ2-7	-	CASSQDPHTYEQYF	TGCGCCAGCAGCCAAGACCCTCACACTTACGAGCAGTACTTC
18	TRBV23-1	-	TRBJ2-5	-	CASRRSNCLFGPQVTQYF	TGCGCCAGCAGGAGATCTAACTGCCTCTTTGGACCCCAAGTGACCCAGTACTTC
16	TRBV4-1	-	TRBJ1-5	TRBD1	CASSPYEGARNQPQHF	TGCGCCAGCAGCCCCTATGAGGGGGCAAGGAATCAGCCCCAGCATTTT
15	TRBV6-1	-	TRBJ2-1	TRBD2	CASSDSGSFYNEQFF	TGTGCCAGCAGTGACAGCGGGAGCTTCTACAATGAGCAGTTCTTC
16	TRBV6-5	once	TRBJ2-4	-	CASSYSARDKKNIQYF	TGTGCCAGCAGTTACTCGGCCCGGGACAAAAAAAACATTCAGTACTTC
16	TRBV5-1	-	TRBJ2-6	-	CASSLGGVGGANVLTF	TGCGCCAGCAGCTTGGGGGGCGTAGGTGGGGCCAACGTCCTGACTTTC
15	TRBV7-2	few	TRBJ1-1	TRBD1	CASSWDSVLNTEAFF	TGTGCCAGCAGCTGGGACAGTGTTTTGAACACTGAAGCTTTCTTT
15	TRBV6-1	-	TRBJ2-1	-	CASSVLLAEGSEQFF	TGTGCCAGCAGTGTTTTGTTGGCCGAGGGTAGTGAGCAGTTCTTC
13	TRBV10-3	-	TRBJ2-7	-	CAISGTGTNEQYF	TGTGCCATCAGTGGAACCGGGACCAACGAGCAGTACTTC
14	TRBV18	-	TRBJ2-7	-	CASSSGTTSYEQYF	TGTGCCAGCTCCTCCGGGACAACTTCCTACGAGCAGTACTTC
14	TRBV6-6	-	TRBJ2-1	-	CASSYSRWNNEQFF	TGTGCCAGCAGTTACTCGCGTTGGAACAATGAGCAGTTCTTC
14	TRBV28	once	TRBJ1-5	-	CASSLGAVNQPQHF	TGTGCCAGCAGTTTAGGGGCAGTCAATCAGCCCCAGCATTTT
15	TRBV7-9	-	TRBJ2-1	TRBD2	CASSAGTSGYGEQFF	TGTGCCAGCAGCGCCGGGACTAGCGGGTACGGTGAGCAGTTCTTC
14	TRBV16	-	TRBJ2-7	-	CASSQSFSGNEQYF	TGTGCCAGCAGCCAATCATTTTCCGGTAACGAGCAGTACTTC
15	TRBV11-2	-	TRBJ1-3	-	CASSLFRGGGNTIYF	TGTGCCAGCAGCTTGTTCAGGGGAGGAGGAAACACCATATATTTT
16	TRBV7-9	-	TRBJ2-7	TRBD1	CASSYGRGQGAYEQYF	TGTGCCAGCAGCTACGGTAGGGGACAGGGGGCCTACGAGCAGTACTTC
15	TRBV4-1	-	TRBJ2-3	-	CASSQEGVSTDTQYF	TGCGCCAGCAGCCAAGAGGGAGTGAGCACAGATACGCAGTATTTT
19	TRBV14	-	TRBJ1-1	-	CASSQLGRVGKLMNTEAFF	TGTGCCAGCAGCCAACTCGGGAGGGTAGGGAAGTTAATGAACACTGAAGCTTTCTTT
15	TRBV2	-	TRBJ2-7	TRBD2	CASSDGLAGSSEQYF	TGTGCCAGCAGCGATGGACTAGCGGGATCGTCCGAGCAGTACTTC
14	TRBV19	-	TRBJ1-1	TRBD1	CASRQRGREAEAFF	TGTGCCAGTAGGCAAAGGGGGCGCGAGGCTGAAGCTTTCTTT
16	TRBV30	few	TRBJ2-3	TRBD2	CAWSRGLAGGTDTQYF	TGTGCCTGGAGTAGGGGACTAGCGGGGGGCACAGATACGCAGTATTTT
15	TRBV29-1	-	TRBJ1-1	-	CSVVIDSNLNTEAFF	TGCAGCGTTGTTATAGACAGTAACTTAAACACTGAAGCTTTCTTT
12	TRBV5-5	-	TRBJ1-5	-	CASSLEGRVKHF	TGTGCCAGCAGCTTGGAAGGCAGAGTGAAGCATTTT
13	TRBV30	-	TRBJ1-2	-	CAWSVTGGYGYTF	TGTGCCTGGAGTGTGACGGGGGGGTATGGCTACACCTTC
15	TRBV9	-	TRBJ1-4	-	CASSVGGGPNEKLFF	TGTGCCAGCAGCGTAGGGGGAGGTCCGAATGAAAAACTGTTTTTT
16	TRBV5-4	-	TRBJ2-3	TRBD1	CASSAPRDRATNTQYF	TGTGCCAGCAGCGCCCCCCGGGACAGGGCAACAAATACGCAGTATTTT
15	TRBV19	-	TRBJ2-3	TRBD2	CASRAGGRDTDTQYF	TGTGCCAGTCGAGCGGGAGGGCGTGACACAGATACGCAGTATTTT
17	TRBV4-1	-	TRBJ1-1	-	CASSREAYREGRTEAFF	TGCGCCAGCAGCCGAGAAGCTTACAGGGAAGGTCGCACTGAAGCTTTCTTT
12	TRBV5-6	once	TRBJ2-7	-	CASSFDGDEQYF	TGTGCCAGCAGCTTTGACGGGGACGAGCAGTACTTC
17	TRBV4-1	-	TRBJ2-1	-	CASSQDPTGSSYNEQFF	TGCGCCAGCAGCCAAGATCCCACAGGAAGCTCCTACAATGAGCAGTTCTTC
15	TRBV6-5	-	TRBJ2-3	-	CASTYGGEATDTQYF	TGTGCCAGCACCTATGGGGGAGAGGCTACAGATACGCAGTATTTT
14	TRBV6-1	-	TRBJ2-7	TRBD2	CASRRLAGAYEQYF	TGTGCCAGCAGGCGGCTAGCGGGAGCGTACGAGCAGTACTTC
15	TRBV7-2	-	TRBJ2-7	-	CASSLGHLQTYEQYF	TGTGCCAGCAGCTTAGGGCACCTACAAACCTACGAGCAGTACTTC
16	TRBV7-2	-	TRBJ2-1	-	CASRYLPWSRYNEQFF	TGTGCCAGCAGGTACCTGCCTTGGTCCCGCTACAATGAGCAGTTCTTC
13	TRBV19	-	TRBJ2-3	-	CASSIVGADTQYF	TGTGCCAGTAGTATAGTAGGGGCAGATACGCAGTATTTT
10	TRBV6-5	few	TRBJ2-7	-	CASSPDSQYF	TGTGCCAGCAGCCCGGACTCTCAGTACTTC
15	TRBV7-8	-	TRBJ2-1	TRBD1	CASSPGQGESNEQFF	TGTGCCAGCAGCCCCGGACAGGGTGAGTCCAATGAGCAGTTCTTC
14	TRBV19	-	TRBJ2-2	-	CASRREAGTGELFF	TGTGCCAGTAGAAGGGAGGCCGGGACCGGGGAGCTGTTTTTT
15	TRBV5-6	-	TRBJ2-3	-	CASSLAGRAWDTQYF	TGTGCCAGCAGCTTGGCCGGGCGGGCCTGGGATACGCAGTATTTT